This T cell receptor (beta chain) was identified in a study of blood T cell repertoires in COVID-19. TCRdb's table, derived via immunoSEQ multiplex PCR, lists solely in-frame clones and lacks some. The sample has more than 250,000 clones; 88% are singletons. The ends were cut back, 0 bases at V and 6 bases at J, with 14 bases in the middle. Germline V lookup: CDR1 LGHDT, CDR2 YNNKEL (reference sequence). This CDR3 contains 15 residues. The receptor was isolated from a woman younger than 45 with COVID-19, enrolled during active disease. Specimen: peripheral blood. The chain is built from TRBV3-1 (or the pseudogene TRBV3-2) and TRBJ1-2, with a weak D call TRBD1 (6 bases). DNA of the CDR3: TGTGCCAGCAGCCAAGATCTTCCGGCAGGGGATGGCTACACCTTC. Translated, it gives CASSQDLPAGDGYTF.